This T cell receptor (beta chain) was identified in a study of cytomegalovirus exposure and HLA in healthy donors. The PCR used 60 Vbeta and 13 Jbeta primers. Produced via immunoSEQ multiplex PCR; TCRdb's table is partial and in-frame only. The table has about 220,000 clones, roughly 75% seen once. The V end lost 3 bases, the J end lost 6 bases, and 12 bases lay between the germline ends. Per the germline V gene, CDR1 is LGHNT and CDR2 is FRNRAP. This CDR3 region has 14 residues. The sequenced material came from PBMCs. The V and J genes are TRBV12-5 and TRBJ1-5; D is uncertain. The TCR sequence derives from a woman aged 30 to 39 in good health and CMV-seronegative. CDR3 DNA: TGTGCTAGTGGTTTAGGATCCGAGGGTCAGCCCCAGCATTTT. This gives the protein CASGLGSEGQPQHF.